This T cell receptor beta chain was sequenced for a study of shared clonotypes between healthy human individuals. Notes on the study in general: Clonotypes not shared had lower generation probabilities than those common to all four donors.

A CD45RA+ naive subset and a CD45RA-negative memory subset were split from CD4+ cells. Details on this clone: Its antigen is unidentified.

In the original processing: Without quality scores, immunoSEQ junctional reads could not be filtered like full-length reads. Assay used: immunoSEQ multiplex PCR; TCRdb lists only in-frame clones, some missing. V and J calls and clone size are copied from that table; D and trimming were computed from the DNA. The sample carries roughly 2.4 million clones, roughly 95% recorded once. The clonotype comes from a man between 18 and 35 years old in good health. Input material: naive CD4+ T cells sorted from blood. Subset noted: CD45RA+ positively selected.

The CDR3 region is CASSRFGQAMNTEAFF. The CDR3 coding sequence is TGCGCCAGCAGTCGTTTCGGACAGGCCATGAACACTGAAGCTTTCTTT. The chain employs TRBV4-1 and TRBJ1-1; TRBD1 agrees at 7 bases. CDR3 size: 16 residues. Germline CDR1 is MGHRA and CDR2 is YSYEKL. Trimming removed 6 bases from V and 0 bases from J; junction bases left unmatched: 10.